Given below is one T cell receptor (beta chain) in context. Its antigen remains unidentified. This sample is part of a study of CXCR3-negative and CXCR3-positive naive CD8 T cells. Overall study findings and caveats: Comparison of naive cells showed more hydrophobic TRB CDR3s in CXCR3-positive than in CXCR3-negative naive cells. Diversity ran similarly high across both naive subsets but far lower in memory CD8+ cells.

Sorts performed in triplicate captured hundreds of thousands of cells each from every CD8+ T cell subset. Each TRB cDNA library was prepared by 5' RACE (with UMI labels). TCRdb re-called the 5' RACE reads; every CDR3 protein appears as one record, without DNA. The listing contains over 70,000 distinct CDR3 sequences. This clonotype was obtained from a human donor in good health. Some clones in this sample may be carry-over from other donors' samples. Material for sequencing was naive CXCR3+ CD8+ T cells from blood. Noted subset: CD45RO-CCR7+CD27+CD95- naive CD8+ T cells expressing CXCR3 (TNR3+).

The CDR3 loop reads CASSFGRGPTDTQYF. The V call is TRBV7-9, the J call TRBJ2-3; with no DNA, the TCRdb D assignment of TRBD1 cannot be verified. Germline V gene lookup returns CDR1 SEHNR and CDR2 FQNEAQ (reference sequence). The CDR3 has 15 amino acids.